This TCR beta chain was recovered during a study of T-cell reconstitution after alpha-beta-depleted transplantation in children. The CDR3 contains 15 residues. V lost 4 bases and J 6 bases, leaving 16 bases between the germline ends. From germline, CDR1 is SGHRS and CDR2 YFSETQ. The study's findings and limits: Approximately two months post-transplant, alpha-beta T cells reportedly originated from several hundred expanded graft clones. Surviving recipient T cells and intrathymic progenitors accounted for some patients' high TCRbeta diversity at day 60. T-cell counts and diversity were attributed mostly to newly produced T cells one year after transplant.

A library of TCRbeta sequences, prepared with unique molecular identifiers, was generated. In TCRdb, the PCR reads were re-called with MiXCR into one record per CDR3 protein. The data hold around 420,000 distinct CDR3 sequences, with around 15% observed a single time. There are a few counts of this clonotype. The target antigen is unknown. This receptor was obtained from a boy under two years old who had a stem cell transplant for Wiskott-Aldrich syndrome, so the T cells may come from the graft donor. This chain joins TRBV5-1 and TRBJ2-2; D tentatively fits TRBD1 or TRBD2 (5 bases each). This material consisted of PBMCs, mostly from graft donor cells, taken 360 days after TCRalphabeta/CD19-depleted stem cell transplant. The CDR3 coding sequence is TGCGCCAGCAGCCCCGGGACGGACAATGCCGGGGAGCTGTTTTTT. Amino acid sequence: CASSPGTDNAGELFF.